A selection of T cell receptor beta chains follows, all from one sample in a study of blood T cell repertoires in COVID-19. Sequenced by immunoSEQ multiplex PCR; TCRdb stores in-frame clones only, minus some. The table records a few hundred thousand clones, 70% to 90% of them present only once. Sequenced sample: peripheral blood. These receptors all stem from a woman in her thirties with COVID-19, enrolled during active disease. Both conserved end residues are part of each CDR3. D genes are given only for firm matches. For some rows the clone size is stated as once, few or many, or as a class when expanded; others skip it.

D gene	V gene	clone size	CDR3 length	J gene	CDR3 DNA	CDR3 protein
TRBD2	TRBV19	NA	15	TRBJ2-2	TGTGCCAGTACCCTAGCGGAGGCGAACACCGGGGAGCTGTTTTTT	CASTLAEANTGELFF
NA	TRBV6-2/TRBV6-3	NA	13	TRBJ1-5	TGTGCCAGCAGTTCGGGGGTCTATCAGCCCCAGCATTTT	CASSSGVYQPQHF
TRBD2	TRBV10-2	NA	15	TRBJ2-1	TGCGCCAGCAGTGAGGGGACTAGCGGGGGTAATGAGCAGTTCTTC	CASSEGTSGGNEQFF
NA	TRBV6-4	NA	16	TRBJ2-2	TGTGCCAGCAGTGACTCCCTTGACAGGCCCACCGGGGAGCTGTTTTTT	CASSDSLDRPTGELFF
NA	TRBV5-4	NA	13	TRBJ2-7	TGTGCCAGCACCAGGGTAGGAACCTACGAGCAGTACTTC	CASTRVGTYEQYF
TRBD2	TRBV30	NA	15	TRBJ2-2	TGTGCCTGGAGAGGGCTAGCGGGTAACACCGGGGAGCTGTTTTTT	CAWRGLAGNTGELFF
TRBD2	TRBV6-1	NA	17	TRBJ2-3	TGTGCCAGCAGTGAACGGGGGACTAGCGGGACCACAGATACGCAGTATTTT	CASSERGTSGTTDTQYF
TRBD1	TRBV3-1/TRBV3-2	NA	17	TRBJ2-3	TGTGCCAGCAGCCAAGTCCCCGGGACAGGATCAACAGATACGCAGTATTTT	CASSQVPGTGSTDTQYF
NA	TRBV28	NA	12	TRBJ1-2	TGTGCCAGCACAAAAACCAGGGGTGGCTACACCTTC	CASTKTRGGYTF
TRBD2	TRBV28	once	15	TRBJ2-1	TGTGCCAGCAGAACAGGGACTAGCGGGAATAATGAGCAGTTCTTC	CASRTGTSGNNEQFF
NA	TRBV5-8	NA	15	TRBJ1-1	TGTGCCAGCAGCCAATTACCCGACAGGCCCACTGAAGCTTTCTTT	CASSQLPDRPTEAFF
NA	TRBV28	NA	10	TRBJ2-7	TGTGCCAGCGGACACTACGAGCAGTACTTC	CASGHYEQYF
TRBD1	TRBV3-1/TRBV3-2	once	17	TRBJ2-7	TGTGCCAGCAGCGCATACAACCGGGACAGGGGCCCGGGCGAGCAGTACTTC	CASSAYNRDRGPGEQYF
TRBD2	TRBV7-8	NA	17	TRBJ2-7	TGTGCCAGCAGCCCTCCCCTTGGCATAGCGGGAGGTTACGAGCAGTACTTC	CASSPPLGIAGGYEQYF
NA	TRBV29-1	once	12	TRBJ1-2	TGCAGCGTTTCGGACAGTAACTATGGCTACACCTTC	CSVSDSNYGYTF
NA	TRBV5-1	NA	14	TRBJ1-4	TGCGCCAGCAGCTTGGCAGGGGCTAATGAAAAACTGTTTTTT	CASSLAGANEKLFF
NA	TRBV5-1	NA	13	TRBJ2-1	TGCGCCAGCAGCTTGGAAGGGGCGGGAGAGCAGTTCTTC	CASSLEGAGEQFF
TRBD1	TRBV19	NA	15	TRBJ2-3	TGTGCCAGTAGTCCCCGGACAGGGCCAACAGATACGCAGTATTTT	CASSPRTGPTDTQYF
TRBD2	TRBV27	NA	15	TRBJ2-1	TGTGCCAGCAGTTCTAGCGGGACCCAATACAATGAGCAGTTCTTC	CASSSSGTQYNEQFF
NA	TRBV5-5	NA	13	TRBJ1-4	TGTGCCAGCAGCTTTACAGGGCGTGAAAAACTGTTTTTT	CASSFTGREKLFF
TRBD2	TRBV19	NA	15	TRBJ2-7	TGTGCCAGTAGTATGTCCGGCGGGGGCTCCTACGAGCAGTACTTC	CASSMSGGGSYEQYF
TRBD2	TRBV4-2	once	16	TRBJ2-3	TGTGCCAGCAGCCAGCCTAGCGGGAGTGGGGGGAGGGCGCAGTATTTT	CASSQPSGSGGRAQYF
TRBD1	TRBV9	NA	13	TRBJ1-3	TGTGCCAGCAGCGACAGGGGTGGAAACACCATATATTTT	CASSDRGGNTIYF
NA	TRBV21-1	NA	18	TRBJ1-5	TGTGCCAGCAGCAAAAGGGGGCGGGACAGGGATGGCAATCAGCCCCAGCATTTT	CASSKRGRDRDGNQPQHF
TRBD1	TRBV9	NA	15	TRBJ1-4	TGTGCCAGCAGCGTAGGACAGGGAGGTAGTGAAAAACTGTTTTTT	CASSVGQGGSEKLFF
TRBD1	TRBV3-1/TRBV3-2	once	14	TRBJ1-5	TGTGCCAGCAGCCAAGGAGGGGGCCTAAACCCCCAGCATTTT	CASSQGGGLNPQHF
NA	TRBV28	NA	18	TRBJ2-3	TGTGCCAGCAGTTTCCCTCTGACTCCCGGAACCCGCACAGATACGCAGTATTTT	CASSFPLTPGTRTDTQYF
NA	TRBV5-1	NA	15	TRBJ2-1	TGCGCCAGCAGCTTGAGGCCAGGGGCCCGATTGGAGCAGTTCTTC	CASSLRPGARLEQFF
TRBD2	TRBV5-4	NA	15	TRBJ2-7	TGTGCCAGCAGCTTGGGACTAGCGGGAGCCTACGAGCAGTACTTC	CASSLGLAGAYEQYF
TRBD1	TRBV7-3	once	13	TRBJ2-3	TGTGCCAGCAGCTCAGACAGGGCGGATACGCAGTATTTT	CASSSDRADTQYF
NA	TRBV18	many	14	TRBJ1-6	TGTGCCAGCTCACCACCGATAGCGGGATCACCCCTCCACTTT	CASSPPIAGSPLHF